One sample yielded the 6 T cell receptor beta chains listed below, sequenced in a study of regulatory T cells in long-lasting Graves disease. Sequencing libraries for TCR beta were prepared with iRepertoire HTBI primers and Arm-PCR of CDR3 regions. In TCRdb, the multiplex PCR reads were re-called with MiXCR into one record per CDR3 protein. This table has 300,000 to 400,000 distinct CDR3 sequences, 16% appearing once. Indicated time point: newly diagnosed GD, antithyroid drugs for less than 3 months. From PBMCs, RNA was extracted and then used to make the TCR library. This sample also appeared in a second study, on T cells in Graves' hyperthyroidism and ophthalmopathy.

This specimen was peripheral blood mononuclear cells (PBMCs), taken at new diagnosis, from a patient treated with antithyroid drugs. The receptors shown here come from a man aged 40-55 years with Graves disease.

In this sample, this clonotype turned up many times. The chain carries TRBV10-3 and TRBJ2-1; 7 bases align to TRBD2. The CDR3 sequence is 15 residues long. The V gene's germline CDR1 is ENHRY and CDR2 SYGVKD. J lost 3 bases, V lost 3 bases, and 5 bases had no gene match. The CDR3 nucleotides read TGTGCCATCAGTGACCGCGGCGGGGGCTACAATGAGCAGTTCTTC. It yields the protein CAISDRGGGYNEQFF.

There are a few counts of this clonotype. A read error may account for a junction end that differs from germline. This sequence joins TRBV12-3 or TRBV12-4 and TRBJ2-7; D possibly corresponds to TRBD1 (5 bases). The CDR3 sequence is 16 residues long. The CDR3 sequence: CASSQEYAGISYEQYF. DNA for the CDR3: TGCGCCAGCAGCCAAGAATACGCAGGGATCTCCTACGAGCAGTACTTC.

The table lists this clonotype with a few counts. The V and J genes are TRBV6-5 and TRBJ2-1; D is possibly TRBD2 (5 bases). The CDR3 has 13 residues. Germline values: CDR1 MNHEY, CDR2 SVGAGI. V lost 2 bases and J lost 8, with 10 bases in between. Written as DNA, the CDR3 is TGTGCCAGCAGTTACGTACCCGGGGATGAGCAGTTCTTC. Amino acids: CASSYVPGDEQFF.

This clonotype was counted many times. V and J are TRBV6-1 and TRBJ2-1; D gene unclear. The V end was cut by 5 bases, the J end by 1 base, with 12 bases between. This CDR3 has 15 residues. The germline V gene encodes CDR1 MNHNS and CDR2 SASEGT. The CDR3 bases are TGTGCCAGCAGTCCGAGGAGACCTTCCTACAATGAGCAGTTCTTC. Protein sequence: CASSPRRPSYNEQFF.

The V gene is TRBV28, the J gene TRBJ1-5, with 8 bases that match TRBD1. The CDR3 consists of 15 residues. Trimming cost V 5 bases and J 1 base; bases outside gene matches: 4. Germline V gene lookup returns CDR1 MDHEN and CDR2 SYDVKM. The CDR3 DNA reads TGTGCCAGCAGTCTCAGGGGGCGCAGCAATCAGCCCCAGCATTTT. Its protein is CASSLRGRSNQPQHF.

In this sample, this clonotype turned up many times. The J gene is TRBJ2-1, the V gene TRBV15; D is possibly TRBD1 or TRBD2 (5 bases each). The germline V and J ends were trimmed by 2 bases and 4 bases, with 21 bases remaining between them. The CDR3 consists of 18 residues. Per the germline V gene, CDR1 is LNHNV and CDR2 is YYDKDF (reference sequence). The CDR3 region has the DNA TGTGCCACCAGCAGAAGGGCCCGGGGCACCCGGCTGTACAATGAGCAGTTCTTC. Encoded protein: CATSRRARGTRLYNEQFF.